This T cell receptor beta chain stems from a study of T cell changes during pregnancy in multiple sclerosis (dated by TCRdb to about 2019). Regarding the complete study: In women with multiple sclerosis, the researchers looked at how the T cell repertoire shifted as pregnancy progressed.

Worth noting for this clone: This clone's antigen is unknown. Nothing much larger sits one base from this clone, and base qualities are not available.

The receptor library was made with the immunoSEQ multiplex PCR assay. TCRdb mirrors the immuneACCESS table, restricted to in-frame sequences. Some clones are absent from its copies; in checked studies, under half trace to an unresolved V gene, and the reason for the others is unknown. The sample table holds some 80,000 clones, of which roughly 90% were seen once. The ten largest clones represent 0.7% to 0.9% of the sample. The germline ends are 11 bases apart after V is trimmed by 2 bases and J by 0 bases. The CDR3 spans 16 residues, from the cysteine through the phenylalanine. CDR3 DNA only is kept here, 48 bases in frame from base 1. The germline V gene encodes CDR1 SGHNT and CDR2 YYREEE (reference sequence).

The TCR comes from a female donor in good health, enrolled as a control in a pregnancy study. The sample was peripheral blood, taken in the first trimester of pregnancy. Recombination linked TRBV5-4 to TRBJ2-2; D gene: possibly TRBD2, on 6 matching bases. The CDR3 region has the sequence CASSFGGTANTGELFF. The bases read TGTGCCAGCAGCTTTGGAGGGACGGCGAACACCGGGGAGCTGTTTTTT.